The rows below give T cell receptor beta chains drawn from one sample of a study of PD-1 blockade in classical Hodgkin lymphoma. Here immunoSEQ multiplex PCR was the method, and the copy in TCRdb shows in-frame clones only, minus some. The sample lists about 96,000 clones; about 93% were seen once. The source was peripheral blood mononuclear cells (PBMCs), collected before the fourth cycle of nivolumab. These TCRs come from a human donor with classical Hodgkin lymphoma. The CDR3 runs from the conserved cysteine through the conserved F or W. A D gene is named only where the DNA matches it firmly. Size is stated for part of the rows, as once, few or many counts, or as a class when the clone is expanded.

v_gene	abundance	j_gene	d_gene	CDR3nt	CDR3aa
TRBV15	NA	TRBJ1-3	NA	TGTGCCACCAGCAGAGACCCACTAAGGGGGAGCTCTGGAAACACCATATATTTT	CATSRDPLRGSSGNTIYF
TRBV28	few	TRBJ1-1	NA	TGTGCCAGCAGTTTCAGCCAGACCTACACTGAAGCTTTCTTT	CASSFSQTYTEAFF
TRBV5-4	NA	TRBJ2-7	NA	TGTGCCAGCAGCGGCGAGGCTAGAAGCATCCACGAGCAGTACTTC	CASSGEARSIHEQYF
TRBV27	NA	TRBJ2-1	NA	TGTGCCAGCACCGACAGGATAGGTGAGCAGTTCTTC	CASTDRIGEQFF
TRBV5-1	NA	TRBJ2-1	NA	TGCGCCAGCAGCCCCCCGGCGGACTCCTACAATGAGCAGTTCTTC	CASSPPADSYNEQFF
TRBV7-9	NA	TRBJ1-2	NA	TGTGCCAGCAGCTTAGTGGGTTTGGGTGAGATTCGCTATGGCTACACCTTC	CASSLVGLGEIRYGYTF
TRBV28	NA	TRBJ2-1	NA	TGTGCCAGCAGTCCATGGGGGGGGCCCTACAATGAGCAGTTCTTC	CASSPWGGPYNEQFF
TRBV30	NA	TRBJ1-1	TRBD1	TGTGCCTGGACTCCAGGGGGTGGCACTGAAGCTTTCTTT	CAWTPGGGTEAFF
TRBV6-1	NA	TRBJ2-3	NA	TGTGCCAGCCGGGACTCCTCCACAGATACGCAGTATTTT	CASRDSSTDTQYF
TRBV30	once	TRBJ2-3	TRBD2	TGTGCCTGGGTACTCGCGGGAGGAGTGGCAGATACGCAGTATTTT	CAWVLAGGVADTQYF
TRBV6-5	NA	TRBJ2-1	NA	TGTGCCAGCAGTTACTGGGCCGACAGGAGGAGGGAGCAGTTCTTC	CASSYWADRRREQFF
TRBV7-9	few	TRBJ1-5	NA	TGTGCCAGCAGCTTGGACGCTCAGCCCCAGCATTTT	CASSLDAQPQHF
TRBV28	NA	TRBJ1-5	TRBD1	TGTGCCAGCAGATCTGGACAGGGGGCCGGTTGGCCCCAGCATTTT	CASRSGQGAGWPQHF
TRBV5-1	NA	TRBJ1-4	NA	TGCGCCAGCAGCTTCCTGAGCGATGAAAAACTGTTTTTT	CASSFLSDEKLFF
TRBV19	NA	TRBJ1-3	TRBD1	TGTGCCAGTAGTATTCGAGGGGGCGCTTCTGGAAACACCATATATTTT	CASSIRGGASGNTIYF
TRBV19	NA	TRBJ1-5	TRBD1	TGTGCCAGTAGTATAGGGGACAGTCCGTTAAGGCCCCAGCATTTT	CASSIGDSPLRPQHF
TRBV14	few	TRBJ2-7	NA	TGTGCCAGCAGCCAAGGTGAGCGGAGCGCGTACTTC	CASSQGERSAYF
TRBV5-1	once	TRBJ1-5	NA	TGCGCCAGCAGCTCGGACGGCCTCAATCAGCCCCAGCATTTT	CASSSDGLNQPQHF
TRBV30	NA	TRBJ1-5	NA	TGTGCCTGGAGTGGAGGGGCCAGTACAATCAATCAGCCCCAGCATTTT	CAWSGGASTINQPQHF
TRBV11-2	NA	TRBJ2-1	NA	TGTGCCAGCAGCCCGGAGGGGCACATCTACAATGAGCAGTTCTTC	CASSPEGHIYNEQFF
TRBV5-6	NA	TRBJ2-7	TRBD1	TGTGCCAGCAGCCAGACAGGGAACAACTACGAGCAGTACTTC	CASSQTGNNYEQYF
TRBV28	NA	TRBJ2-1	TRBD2	TGTGCCAGCAGCTCGACTAGCGGGAGTTACAATGAGCAGTTCTTC	CASSSTSGSYNEQFF
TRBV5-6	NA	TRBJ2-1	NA	TGTGCCAGCAGTGTCGGAACTAGCCTATACAATGAGCAGTTCTTC	CASSVGTSLYNEQFF
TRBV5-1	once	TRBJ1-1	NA	TGCGCCAGCAGCTTGGGAGGGTTGAACACTGAAGCTTTCTTT	CASSLGGLNTEAFF
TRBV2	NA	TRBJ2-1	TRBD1	TGTGCCAGCAGGATGAGGGACAGCAGATACGTATACAATGAGCAGTTCTTC	CASRMRDSRYVYNEQFF
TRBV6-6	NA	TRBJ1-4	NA	TGTGCCAGCAGTTACTCGATTCCGGGGCTACAAAAACTGTTTTTT	CASSYSIPGLQKLFF
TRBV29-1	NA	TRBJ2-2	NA	TGCAGCGTCGCCCTTTTACCGGTCACCGGGGAGCTGTTTTTT	CSVALLPVTGELFF
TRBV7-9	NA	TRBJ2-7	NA	TGTGCCAGCAAGGCGGAAATCAACTACGAGCAGTACTTC	CASKAEINYEQYF
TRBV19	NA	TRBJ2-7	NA	TGTGCCAGTAGTATATCCGGGGCGAGCGCGGGGCAGTACTTC	CASSISGASAGQYF